This paragraph covers one TCR beta chain sequence. Its antigen is not known. In the PCR, 60 Vbeta and 13 Jbeta primers were used. Original processing notes: It was a later analysis that counted 79 million or so unique TCR beta chains, of which roughly 11 million were shared. TCRdb's copy holds only in-frame clones and misses some; the assay was immunoSEQ multiplex PCR. For V, J and clone size, that table is used; D and trimming come from the DNA. The profile shows around 70,000 clones, approximately 79% of them singletons. The CDR3 spans 16 residues. The germline CDR1 and CDR2 sequences are LGHNA and YNFKEQ. The J segment lost 4 bases and the V segment lost 5 bases, leaving 4 bases of the junction unmatched. These data belong to a study of cytomegalovirus exposure and HLA in healthy donors. The study's findings and limits: Using a false discovery rate of 0.05, a later analysis showed that approximately 18,000 TCR beta sequences were associated with HLA alleles. Analyses of presence and absence presupposed an approximately uniform sequencing depth across donors.

The chain links TRBV4-2 to TRBJ2-1, with TRBD2 matching 14 bases. Sequencing was performed on PBMCs. The source of this sequence is a middle-aged woman in good health and CMV-seropositive. The CDR3 DNA is TGTGCCAGCAGCTCCCGGACTAGCGGGGGGTACAATGAGCAGTTCTTC. This codes for CASSSRTSGGYNEQFF.